Shown below are 3 T cell receptor beta chains from a single sample sequenced in a study of T cell responses to AZD1222 COVID-19 vaccine. TCRdb keeps only in-frame clones here, not all; method: immunoSEQ multiplex PCR. Seen here are some 150,000 clones, approximately 90% observed once, and the top ten hold about 3.5%. The sequencing used peripheral blood, collected 28 days after the second AZD1222 dose. The source is an adult who received the AZD1222 COVID-19 vaccine.

J is TRBJ2-5 and V is TRBV10-2; D might be TRBD1 or TRBD2, each matching 6 bases. Trimming removed 3 bases at V and 0 bases at J, with 11 bases between. The CDR3 is 15 residues long. The V gene's germline CDR1 is WSHSY and CDR2 SAAADI. The CDR3 loop is CASSDMRGDQETQYF. The CDR3 DNA follows: TGCGCCAGCAGTGATATGAGGGGGGACCAAGAGACCCAGTACTTC.

The CDR3 protein is CASSLSSTYGYTF. The CDR3 DNA follows: TGTGCCAGCAGTTTATCGTCAACCTATGGCTACACCTTC. V usage is TRBV28 and J usage is TRBJ1-2, with unresolved D. The CDR3 is 13 amino acids. Germline loops: CDR1 MDHEN, CDR2 SYDVKM. The V end lost 1 base, the J end lost 4 bases, and 7 bases lay between the germline ends.

This clone occurred a few times. J is TRBJ1-5 and V is TRBV27; TRBD1 might be the D (6 bases). V lost 5 bases, J lost 1 base, and 12 bases lay in between. The CDR3 covers 15 residues. CDR1 and CDR2 from the germline V gene are MNHEY and SMNVEV (reference sequence). This CDR3 reads CASSAGTSSNQPQHF. The DNA for the CDR3 is TGTGCCAGCAGTGCCGGGACATCAAGCAATCAGCCCCAGCATTTT.